These 29 T cell receptor beta chains came from one sample sequenced in a study of blood T cells in healthy people across ages (dated by TCRdb to between 2014 and 2016). The library was generated by 5' RACE. Reads for this sample came from an Illumina HiSeq 2500. A second PCR of roughly 7 to 12 cycles was run with a J-beta primer mix and a sample-barcoded 5' primer. The public reads were run again by TCRdb, first through fastp at Q25 and then through MiXCR, and only productive beta chains were kept. Each entry merges the rows of one CDR3 protein and shows their most common DNA and genes. This sample is represented by roughly 2 million distinct CDR3 sequences; approximately 50% of them were singletons. 2% to 2.5% of the sample belongs to the ten largest clones. What was sequenced was blood. The receptors derive from a woman between 35 and 50 years old in good health.

The rearrangement joins TRBV24-1 to TRBJ2-7, with 9 bases lining up with TRBD2. Trimming cost V 0 bases and J 7 bases; bases outside gene matches: 9. CDR1 and CDR2 (germline): KGHDR, SFDVKD. The CDR3 runs to 16 residues. In DNA form, the CDR3 reads TGTGCCACCAGTGATTTGGGGTTAGCGGGGGACAATGAGCAGTACTTC. It specifies CATSDLGLAGDNEQYF.

The chain links TRBV4-2 to TRBJ2-7; 7 positions match TRBD1. This CDR3 region has 18 residues. The V segment lost 0 bases and the J segment 2 bases; nucleotides outside the gene matches: 13. CDR1 and CDR2 from the germline V gene are LGHNA and YNFKEQ. The DNA for the CDR3 is TGTGCCAGCAGCCAAGATGTGGGGACAGAAACTACAACCTACGAGCAGTACTTC. Translating it yields CASSQDVGTETTTYEQYF.

This clonotype was seen more than once but under ten times. The rearrangement uses TRBV5-1 and TRBJ1-4, with TRBD1 as a possible D gene (6 bases). The germline V gene encodes CDR1 SGHRS and CDR2 YFSETQ. Trimming removed 3 bases at V and 0 bases at J, with 9 bases between. The CDR3 covers 15 residues. The CDR3 bases are TGCGCCAGCAGCTGGGGGCCTCCAACTAATGAAAAACTGTTTTTT. Amino acid sequence: CASSWGPPTNEKLFF.

This clonotype showed up just once. The chain is built from TRBV7-2 and TRBJ2-1; D possibly uses TRBD1 or TRBD2 (5 bases each). In germline, CDR1 is SGHTA, CDR2 FQGNSA. Trimming pared 0 bases from V and 5 bases from J, leaving 20 bases between. There are 18 residues in the CDR3. In nucleotides, the CDR3 is TGTGCCAGCAGCTTAGCCCGGGACCGCCGACCCAAAGACAATGAGCAGTTCTTC. Its translation is CASSLARDRRPKDNEQFF.

This clonotype was counted a few times. V gene TRBV4-3 combines with J gene TRBJ2-4, with a possible D match to TRBD2 (5 bases). Germline lookup yields CDR1 LGHNA and CDR2 YSLEER. The ends were cut back, 1 base at V and 13 bases at J, with 14 bases in the middle. The CDR3 has 13 amino acids. CDR3: CASSQGATAEQYF. CDR3 sequence (DNA): TGCGCCAGCAGCCAAGGGGCCACAGCGGAGCAGTACTTC.

In its sample, this clonotype was seen many times. The V call is TRBV20-1, the J call TRBJ1-6, with D possibly matching TRBD1 (5 bases). Germline assignment: CDR1 DFQATT and CDR2 SNEGSKA (reference sequence). Trimming removed 1 base at V and 7 bases at J, with 11 bases between. CDR3 length equals 14 residues. CDR3 nucleotides: TGCAGTGCTAGAGGGGGCAGGGAGAATTCACCCCTCCACTTT. Residues: CSARGGRENSPLHF.

V is TRBV20-1 and J is TRBJ2-1; 10 bases are shared with TRBD2. The DNA end is more similar to TRBJ2-7, so the J call may be wrong. The CDR3 loop spans 17 amino acids. CDR1 and CDR2 from the germline V gene are DFQATT and SNEGSKA (reference sequence). The DNA of the CDR3 is TGCAGTGCTAGAGATCCTCTGAAGCGGGGGGGGGACAATGAGCAGTACTTC. Translation: CSARDPLKRGGDNEQYF.

The V and J genes are TRBV4-3 and TRBJ2-5; 9 bases fit TRBD2. The CDR3 loop spans 18 amino acids. Germline V CDR1 and CDR2: LGHNA, YSLEER. The V and J ends lost 2 bases and 5 bases, in that order; junction bases with no gene match: 15. This CDR3 is CASSQTYQGAGGQETQYF. The DNA of the CDR3 is TGCGCCAGCAGCCAAACCTACCAGGGAGCGGGGGGACAGGAGACCCAGTACTTC.

The J gene is TRBJ1-6, the V gene TRBV7-9; weak D call: TRBD1 (6 bases). With 4 bases removed from V and 2 bases from J, the gap between germline ends came to 18 bases. The germline V gene has CDR1 SEHNR and CDR2 FQNEAQ (reference sequence). CDR3 size: 18 residues. CDR3 residues: CASSSSVREGAYNSPLHF. The DNA of the CDR3 is TGTGCCAGCAGCTCTAGCGTAAGAGAGGGGGCCTATAATTCACCCCTCCACTTT.

Many counts were recorded for this clonotype. This sequence joins TRBV6-5 and TRBJ2-5, with 11 nucleotides matching TRBD2. Germline-derived CDR1 and CDR2 are MNHEY and SVGAGI. V lost 3 bases to trimming and J lost 1 base; unmatched junction nucleotides: 4. The CDR3 spans 16 residues. CDR3 residues: CASSYTGTSGQETQYF. In DNA, the CDR3 is TGTGCCAGCAGTTATACCGGGACTAGCGGCCAAGAGACCCAGTACTTC.

This clonotype was counted between two and nine times. The chain has TRBV10-3 and TRBJ2-3; 7 bases fit TRBD1. Germline CDR1 and CDR2: ENHRY and SYGVKD. The CDR3 sequence is 15 residues long. The ends lost 3 bases at V and 2 bases at J; junction bases unmatched: 5. CDR3 protein: CAISEWDRFTDTQYF. DNA of the CDR3: TGTGCCATCAGTGAATGGGACAGATTCACAGATACGCAGTATTTT.

Worth noting for this clonotype: No conserved phenylalanine or tryptophan ends this CDR3, so it is likely a read error. The limits of the CDR3 on the DNA are not certain, so only TCRdb's listed CDR3 is given. The chain combines TRBV5-1 with TRBJ2-5; TRBD1 was called by the table and not checked on the DNA. CDR1 is SGHRS and CDR2 is YFSETQ in the germline V gene. The CDR3 adds up to 17 amino acids, both ends counted. This chain's CDR3 is CASSLLSTGADGHTFGS.

To note about this clonotype: One end of the junction does not line up with germline, which may come from a read error. V is TRBV24-1 and J is TRBJ2-3; 10 bases line up with TRBD2. This CDR3 spans 17 amino acids. Germline-derived CDR1 and CDR2 are KGHDR and SFDVKD. The CDR3 here is CATSDPAAGGLTDAQYF. DNA of the CDR3: TGTGCCACCAGTGATCCGGCAGCGGGGGGGCTAACAGATGCGCAGTATTTT.

This clonotype showed up just a few times. V usage is TRBV4-2 and J usage is TRBJ2-5; D may be TRBD1 (6 bases). The V and J ends lost 4 bases and 2 bases respectively, with 8 bases between them. CDR3 length: 13 residues. Germline CDR1 is LGHNA and CDR2 is YNFKEQ. Written as DNA, the CDR3 is TGTGCCAGCAGCCGGGACAAGCAAGAGACCCAGTACTTC. Protein: CASSRDKQETQYF.

The chain employs TRBV15 and TRBJ1-4, with D unclear. Germline V gene data show CDR1 as LNHNV and CDR2 as YYDKDF (reference sequence). This CDR3 region has 13 residues. Trimming removed 8 bases at V and 11 bases at J, with 18 bases between. CDR3 nucleotide sequence: TGTGCCACCGGCTCGTCGGCACCATGGAAACTGTTTTTT. Its protein is CATGSSAPWKLFF.

This clonotype was observed at least ten times. The rearrangement uses TRBV20-1 and TRBJ2-1, with TRBD2 identical over 8 bases. The CDR3 has 14 residues. Germline assignment: CDR1 DFQATT and CDR2 SNEGSKA (reference sequence). Trimming took 4 bases from V and 2 from J; bases not matched to a gene: 4. The CDR3 loop reads CSATGGGPYNEQFF. The CDR3, as DNA: TGCAGTGCTACCGGCGGGGGGCCCTACAATGAGCAGTTCTTC.

The rearrangement joins TRBV5-1 to TRBJ2-3, with 7 bases matching TRBD1. There are 14 residues in the CDR3. Germline loops: CDR1 SGHRS, CDR2 YFSETQ. Trimming cost V 4 bases and J 2 bases; bases outside gene matches: 4. CDR3: CASSPGQATDTQYF. The CDR3 DNA follows: TGCGCCAGCAGCCCCGGACAGGCCACAGATACGCAGTATTTT.

The CDR3 sequence: CASSLWAGKTSPLHF. The DNA for the CDR3 is TGTGCCAGCAGTTTATGGGCAGGGAAAACTTCACCCCTCCACTTT. The chain has TRBV27 and TRBJ1-6; D possibly corresponds to TRBD1 (5 bases). This CDR3 is built from 15 residues. The germline V gene encodes CDR1 MNHEY and CDR2 SMNVEV (reference sequence). Trimming left V 1 base short and J 9 bases short, with 13 bases between.

The chain couples TRBV7-2 to TRBJ1-4; no clear D gene. The V end lost 1 base, the J end lost 5 bases, and 11 bases lay between the germline ends. Germline V CDR1 and CDR2: SGHTA, FQGNSA. The CDR3 spans 15 residues. CDR3 region: CASSLVGRENEKLFF. In nucleotides, the CDR3 is TGTGCCAGCAGCTTAGTTGGACGGGAGAATGAAAAACTGTTTTTT.

There are a few counts of this clonotype. This chain links TRBV6-2 or TRBV6-3 with TRBJ2-1; TRBD2 agrees at 11 bases. In germline, CDR1 is MNHEY, CDR2 SVGEGT. The CDR3 length is 16 residues. V shed 6 bases and J 4 bases; nucleotides not matched to a gene: 8. In nucleotides, the CDR3 is TGTGCCAGCAGAAAATCAACTAGCGGGGGATACAATGAGCAGTTCTTC. Amino acid sequence: CASRKSTSGGYNEQFF.

This clonotype was found many times. J is TRBJ2-7 and V is TRBV4-3; TRBD1 aligns across 10 bases. Germline V CDR1 and CDR2: LGHNA, YSLEER. J lost 4 bases, V lost 0 bases, and 3 bases had no gene match. The CDR3 has 15 residues. CDR3 bases: TGCGCCAGCAGCCAAGACGGGACAGGGGTTTACGAGCAGTACTTC. Protein sequence: CASSQDGTGVYEQYF.

J is TRBJ2-3 and V is TRBV7-6; unclear D gene. CDR1 and CDR2 from the germline V gene are SGHVS and FNYEAQ. V was pared by 4 bases and J by 0 bases, with 17 bases between. CDR3 length: 17 residues. CDR3 bases: TGTGCCAGCAGCTCAGCTCTGCCCCTATTTAGCACAGATACGCAGTATTTT. Its protein product is CASSSALPLFSTDTQYF.

V is TRBV7-2 and J is TRBJ2-7; 10 bases are a match to TRBD1. The CDR3 runs to 15 residues. V lost 2 bases to trimming and J lost 3 bases; unmatched junction nucleotides: 4. Germline values: CDR1 SGHTA, CDR2 FQGNSA. CDR3 amino acids: CASSLWDRGGYEQYF. The DNA of the CDR3 is TGTGCCAGCAGCTTATGGGACAGGGGAGGCTACGAGCAGTACTTC.

The genes are TRBV6-5 and TRBJ2-1; 7 bases are shared with TRBD1. Unmatched junction bases numbered 3, after V lost 2 bases and J lost 2 bases. The CDR3 consists of 15 residues. Germline V CDR1 and CDR2: MNHEY, SVGAGI. The CDR3 DNA sequence: TGTGCCAGCAGTTACGTGGACAGGACCTACAATGAGCAGTTCTTC. Protein sequence: CASSYVDRTYNEQFF.

This clonotype was observed a few times. The chain couples TRBV29-1 to TRBJ2-5; TRBD2 matches 9 bases. CDR1 and CDR2 (germline): SQVTM, ANQGSEA. CDR3 length: 14 amino acids. V lost 4 bases to trimming and J lost 7 bases; unmatched junction nucleotides: 10. CDR3 nucleotide sequence: TGCAGCGTTGTAGGGACTAGCCCGACGGGGACCCAGTACTTC. Its translation: CSVVGTSPTGTQYF.

The chain couples TRBV20-1 to TRBJ2-1, with D possibly called TRBD1 or TRBD2 (5 bases each). The DNA end favors TRBJ2-7, so the J call may be wrong. There are 15 residues in the CDR3. Germline assignment: CDR1 DFQATT and CDR2 SNEGSKA (reference sequence). The CDR3 sequence: CSVTLTGRGYNEQYF. The CDR3 coding sequence is TGCAGTGTCACTCTCACGGGAAGGGGCTACAATGAGCAGTACTTC.

There are a few counts of this clonotype. V and J are TRBV7-9 and TRBJ2-5, with 7 nucleotides matching TRBD1. CDR3 size: 15 residues. V gave up 4 bases and J gave up 2 bases; unmatched junction bases: 7. Germline V gives CDR1 SEHNR, CDR2 FQNEAQ (reference sequence). CDR3 sequence (DNA): TGTGCCAGCAGCTCGCGAGACAGGGAGCAAGAGACCCAGTACTTC. Protein sequence: CASSSRDREQETQYF.

The genes are TRBV29-1 and TRBJ2-1, with a weak D call TRBD2 (5 bases). CDR1 is SQVTM, CDR2 ANQGSEA, per germline. The V end was cut by 2 bases, the J end by 9 bases, with 14 bases between. This CDR3 spans 13 amino acids. CDR3 nucleotide sequence: TGCAGCGTTGAACCCCCCTCAGCGGTTGAGCAGTTCTTC. Translating it yields CSVEPPSAVEQFF.

This chain uses TRBV20-1 with TRBJ2-3, with D possibly being TRBD1 (7 bases). This CDR3 is built from 17 residues. V lost 5 bases, J lost 3 bases, and 24 bases lay in between. Germline values: CDR1 DFQATT, CDR2 SNEGSKA (reference sequence). CDR3 nucleotide sequence: TGCAGTGCTCCTGTGGAGGGGGCCCTGAGTTTAACAGATACGCAGTATTTT. Translated: CSAPVEGALSLTDTQYF.